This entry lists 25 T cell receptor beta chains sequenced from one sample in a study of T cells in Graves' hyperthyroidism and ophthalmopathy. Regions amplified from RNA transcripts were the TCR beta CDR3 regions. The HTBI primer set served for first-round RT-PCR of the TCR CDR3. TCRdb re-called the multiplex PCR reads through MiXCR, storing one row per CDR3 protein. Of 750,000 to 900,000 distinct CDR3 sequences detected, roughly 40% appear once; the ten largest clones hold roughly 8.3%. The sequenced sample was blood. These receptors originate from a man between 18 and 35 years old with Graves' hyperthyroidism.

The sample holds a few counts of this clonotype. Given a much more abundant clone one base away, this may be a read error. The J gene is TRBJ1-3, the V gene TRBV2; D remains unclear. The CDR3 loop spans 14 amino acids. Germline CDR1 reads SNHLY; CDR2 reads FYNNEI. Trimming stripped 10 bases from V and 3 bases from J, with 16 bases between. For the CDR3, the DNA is TGTGCCACTAGCCTTTCCTTGGATGGAAACACCATATATTTT. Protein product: CATSLSLDGNTIYF.

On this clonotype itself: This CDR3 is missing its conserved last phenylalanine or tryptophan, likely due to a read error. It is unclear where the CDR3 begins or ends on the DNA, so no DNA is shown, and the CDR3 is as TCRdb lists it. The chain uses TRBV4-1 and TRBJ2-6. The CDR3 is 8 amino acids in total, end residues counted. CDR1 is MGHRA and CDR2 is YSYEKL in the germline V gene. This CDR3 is CASSLVTS.

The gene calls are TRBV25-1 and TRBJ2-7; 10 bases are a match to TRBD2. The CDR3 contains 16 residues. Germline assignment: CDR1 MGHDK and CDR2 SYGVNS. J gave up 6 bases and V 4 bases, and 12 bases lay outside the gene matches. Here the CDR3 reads CASSARGPAGGREQYF. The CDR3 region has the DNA TGTGCCAGCAGTGCTAGGGGACCAGCGGGGGGGCGCGAGCAGTACTTC.

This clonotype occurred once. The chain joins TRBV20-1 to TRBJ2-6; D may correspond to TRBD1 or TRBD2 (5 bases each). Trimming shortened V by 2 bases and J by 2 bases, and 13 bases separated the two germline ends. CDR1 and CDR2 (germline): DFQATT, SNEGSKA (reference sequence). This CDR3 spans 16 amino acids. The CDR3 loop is CSARRVRGTGANVLTF. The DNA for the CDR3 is TGCAGTGCTAGAAGAGTGAGGGGAACTGGGGCCAACGTCCTGACTTTC.

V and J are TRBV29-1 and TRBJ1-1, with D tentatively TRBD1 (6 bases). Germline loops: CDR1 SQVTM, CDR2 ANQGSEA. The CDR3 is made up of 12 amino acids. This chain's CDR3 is CRTTGGHTEAFF. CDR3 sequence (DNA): TGCAGAACGACAGGTGGGCACACTGAAGCTTTCTTT.

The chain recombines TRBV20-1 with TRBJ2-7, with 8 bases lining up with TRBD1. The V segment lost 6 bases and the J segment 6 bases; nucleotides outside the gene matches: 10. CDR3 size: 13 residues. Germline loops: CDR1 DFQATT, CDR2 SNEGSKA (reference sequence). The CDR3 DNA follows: TGCAGTGCCCGGGGAGCAGGGGGCGGCGAGCAGTACTTC. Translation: CSARGAGGGEQYF.

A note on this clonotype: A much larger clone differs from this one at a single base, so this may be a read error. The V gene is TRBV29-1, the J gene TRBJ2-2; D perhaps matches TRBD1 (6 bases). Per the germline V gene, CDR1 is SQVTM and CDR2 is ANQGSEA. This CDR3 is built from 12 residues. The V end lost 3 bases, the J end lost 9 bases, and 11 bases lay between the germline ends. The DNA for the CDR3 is TGCAGCGTTGATCAGGGGTCCAGGGAGCTGTTTTTT. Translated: CSVDQGSRELFF.

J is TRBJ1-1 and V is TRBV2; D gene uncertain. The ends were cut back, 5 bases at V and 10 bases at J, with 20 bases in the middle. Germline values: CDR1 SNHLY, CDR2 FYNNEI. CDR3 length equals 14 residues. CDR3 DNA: TGTGCCAGCAGTCCCCTAGGAGCGCAAAATGGAGCTTTCTTT. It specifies CASSPLGAQNGAFF.

The CDR3 coding sequence is TGTGCCAGCCCTGACCCAAACCAAGAGACCCAGTACTTC. Amino acids: CASPDPNQETQYF. This rearrangement joins TRBV5-8 to TRBJ2-5; D not resolved. Germline CDR1 and CDR2: SGHTS and YDEGEE. The CDR3 extends over 13 amino acids. V lost 7 bases to trimming and J lost 0 bases, with 10 bases between them.

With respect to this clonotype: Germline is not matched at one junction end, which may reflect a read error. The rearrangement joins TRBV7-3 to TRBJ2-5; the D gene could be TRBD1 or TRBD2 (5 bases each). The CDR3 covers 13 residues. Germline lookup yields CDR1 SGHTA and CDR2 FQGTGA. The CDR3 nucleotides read TGCGCCAGCGGCCAGGGCTCCCGGGAGACCCAGTACTTC. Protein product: CASGQGSRETQYF.

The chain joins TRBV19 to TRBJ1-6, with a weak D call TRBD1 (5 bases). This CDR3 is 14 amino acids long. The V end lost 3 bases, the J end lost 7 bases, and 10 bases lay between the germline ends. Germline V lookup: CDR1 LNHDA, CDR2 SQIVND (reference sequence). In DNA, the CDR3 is TGTGCCAGTAGTATGGGGCAGCTCAATTCACCCCTCCACTTT. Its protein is CASSMGQLNSPLHF. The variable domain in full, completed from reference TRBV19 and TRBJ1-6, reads DGGITQSPKYLFRKEGQNVTLSCEQNLNHDAMYWYRQDPGQGLRLIYYSQIVNDFQKGDIAEGYSVSREKKESFPLTVTSAQKNPTAFYLCASSMGQLNSPLHFGNGTRLTVT.

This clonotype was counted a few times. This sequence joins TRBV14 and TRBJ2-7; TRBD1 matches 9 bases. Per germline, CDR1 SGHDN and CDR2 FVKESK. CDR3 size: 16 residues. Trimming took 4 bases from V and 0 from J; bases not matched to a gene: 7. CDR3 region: CASSRGTGMSSYEQYF. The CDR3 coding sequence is TGTGCCAGCAGCCGTGGGACAGGGATGAGCTCCTACGAGCAGTACTTC.

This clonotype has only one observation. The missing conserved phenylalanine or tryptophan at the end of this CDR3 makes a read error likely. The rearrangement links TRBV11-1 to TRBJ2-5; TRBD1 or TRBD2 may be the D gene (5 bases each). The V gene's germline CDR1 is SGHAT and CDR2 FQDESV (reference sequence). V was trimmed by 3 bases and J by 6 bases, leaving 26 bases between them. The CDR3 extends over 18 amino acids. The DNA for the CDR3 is TGTGCCAGCAGCTTTGAGGTCATCACGGGGCCAGCCAGGCAGACCCAGTACCTC. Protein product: CASSFEVITGPARQTQYL.

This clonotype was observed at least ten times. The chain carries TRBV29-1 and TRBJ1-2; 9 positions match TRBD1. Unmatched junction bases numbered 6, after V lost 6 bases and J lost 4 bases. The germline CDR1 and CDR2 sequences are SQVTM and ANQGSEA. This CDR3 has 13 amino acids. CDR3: CSVPGQGSYGYTF. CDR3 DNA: TGCAGCGTCCCGGGACAGGGTAGCTATGGCTACACCTTC.

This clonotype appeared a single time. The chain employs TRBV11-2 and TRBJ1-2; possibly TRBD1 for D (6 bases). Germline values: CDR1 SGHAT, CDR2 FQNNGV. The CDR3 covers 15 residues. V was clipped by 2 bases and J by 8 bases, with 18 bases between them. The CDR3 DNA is TGTGCCAGCAGCTTATCATTAACGGCGCAGGGGGGCTACACCTTC. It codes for CASSLSLTAQGGYTF.

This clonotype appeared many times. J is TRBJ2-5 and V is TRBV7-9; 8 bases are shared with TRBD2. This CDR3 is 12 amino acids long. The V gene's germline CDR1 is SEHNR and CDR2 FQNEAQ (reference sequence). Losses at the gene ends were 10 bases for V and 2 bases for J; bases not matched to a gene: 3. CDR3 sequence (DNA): TGTGCCACCACGGGGGGGCAAGAGACCCAGTACTTC. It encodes CATTGGQETQYF. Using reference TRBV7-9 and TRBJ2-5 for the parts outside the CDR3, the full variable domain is DTGVSQNPRHKITKRGQNVTFRCDPISEHNRLYWYRQTLGQGPEFLTYFQNEAQLEKSRLLSDRFSAERPKGSFSTLEIQRTEQGDSAMYLCATTGGQETQYFGPGTRLLVL.

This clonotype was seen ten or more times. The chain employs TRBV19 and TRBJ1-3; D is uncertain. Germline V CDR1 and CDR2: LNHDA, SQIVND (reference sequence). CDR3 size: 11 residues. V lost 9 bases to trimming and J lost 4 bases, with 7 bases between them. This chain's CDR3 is CASLTGNTIYF. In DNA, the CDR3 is TGTGCCAGCCTGACGGGAAACACCATATATTTT. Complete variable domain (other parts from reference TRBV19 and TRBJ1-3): DGGITQSPKYLFRKEGQNVTLSCEQNLNHDAMYWYRQDPGQGLRLIYYSQIVNDFQKGDIAEGYSVSREKKESFPLTVTSAQKNPTAFYLCASLTGNTIYFGEGSWLTVV.

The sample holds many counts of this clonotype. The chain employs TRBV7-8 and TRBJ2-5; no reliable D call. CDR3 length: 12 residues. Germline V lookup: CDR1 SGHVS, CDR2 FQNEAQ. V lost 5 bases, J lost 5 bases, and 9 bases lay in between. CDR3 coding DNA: TGTGCCAGCAGCCAACCCGGGGAGACCCAGTACTTC. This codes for CASSQPGETQYF. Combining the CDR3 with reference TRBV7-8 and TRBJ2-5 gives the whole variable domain GAGVSQSPRYKVAKRGQDVALRCDPISGHVSLFWYQQALGQGPEFLTYFQNEAQLDKSGLPSDRFFAERPEGSVSTLKIQRTQQEDSAVYLCASSQPGETQYFGPGTRLLVL.

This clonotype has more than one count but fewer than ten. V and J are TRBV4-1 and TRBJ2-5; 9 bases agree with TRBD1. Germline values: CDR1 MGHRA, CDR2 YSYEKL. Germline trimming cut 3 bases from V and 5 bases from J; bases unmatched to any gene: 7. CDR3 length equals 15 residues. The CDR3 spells CASSHEGQGEETQYF. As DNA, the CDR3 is TGCGCCAGCAGCCATGAGGGACAGGGAGAGGAGACCCAGTACTTC.

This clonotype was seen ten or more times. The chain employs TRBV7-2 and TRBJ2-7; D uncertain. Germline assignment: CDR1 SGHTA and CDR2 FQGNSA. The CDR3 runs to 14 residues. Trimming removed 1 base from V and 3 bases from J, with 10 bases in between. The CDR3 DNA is TGTGCCAGCAGCTTAGGGCCAACTGGCTACGAGCAGTACTTC. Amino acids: CASSLGPTGYEQYF.

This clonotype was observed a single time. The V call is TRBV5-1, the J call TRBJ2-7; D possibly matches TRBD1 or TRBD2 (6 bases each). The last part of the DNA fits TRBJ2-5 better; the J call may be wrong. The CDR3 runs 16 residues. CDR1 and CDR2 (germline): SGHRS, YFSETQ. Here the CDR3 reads CASSLAGTGAPETQYF. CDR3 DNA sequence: TGCGCCAGCAGCCTGGCAGGGACGGGGGCGCCGGAGACCCAGTACTTC.

The CDR3 sequence: CASSVGAGWVPQHF. For the CDR3, the DNA is TGTGCCAGCAGCGTAGGGGCAGGCTGGGTACCCCAGCATTTT. The chain has TRBV9 and TRBJ1-5; D call uncertain. The CDR3 is made up of 14 amino acids. CDR1 SGDLS and CDR2 YYNGEE come from the germline V gene. V lost 0 bases and J lost 10, with 14 bases in between.

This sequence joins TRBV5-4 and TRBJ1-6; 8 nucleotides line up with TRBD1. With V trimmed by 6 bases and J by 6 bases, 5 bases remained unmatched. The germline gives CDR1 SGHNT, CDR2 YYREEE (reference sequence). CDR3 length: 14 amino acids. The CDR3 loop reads CASTPDRGNSPLHF. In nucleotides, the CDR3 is TGTGCCAGCACCCCTGACAGGGGTAATTCACCCCTCCACTTT.

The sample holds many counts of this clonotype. Here the CDR3 reads CATSRFQDSGNTIYF. Written as DNA, the CDR3 is TGTGCCACCAGCAGATTTCAAGACTCTGGAAACACCATATATTTT. The chain uses TRBV15 and TRBJ1-3; no reliable D call. V dropped 2 bases and J dropped 0 bases, with 8 bases sitting between them. CDR3 length: 15 residues. Germline V lookup: CDR1 LNHNV, CDR2 YYDKDF (reference sequence).

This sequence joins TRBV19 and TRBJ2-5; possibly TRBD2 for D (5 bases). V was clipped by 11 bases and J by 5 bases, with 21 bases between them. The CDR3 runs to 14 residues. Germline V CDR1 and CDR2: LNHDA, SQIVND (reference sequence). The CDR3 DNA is TGTGCCTGGAGTGGAGGACTCTCTGGGGAGACCCAGTACTTC. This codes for CAWSGGLSGETQYF.